The 12 T cell receptor beta chains given below trace back to one sample, sequenced in a study of T cell repertoires in cytomegalovirus infection. TCRdb processed the reads anew with MiXCR; each CDR3 protein has one entry. The sample records about 300,000 distinct CDR3 sequences, around 10% being singletons. The sequenced sample was PBMCs. The receptor source for this set is a human donor in good health (CMV status not recorded). Some clones in this sample may be carry-over from other donors' samples.

This clonotype was seen only a few times. V and J are TRBV5-1 and TRBJ2-2; tentative D call: TRBD1 (7 bases). V dropped 4 bases and J dropped 2 bases, with 18 bases sitting between them. The CDR3 length is 17 residues. Germline values: CDR1 SGHRS, CDR2 YFSETQ. In DNA form, the CDR3 reads TGCGCCAGCAGCCCCCGACAGGGAGGAATCAACACCGGGGAGCTGTTTTTT. Translated: CASSPRQGGINTGELFF. Full variable domain (missing parts from reference TRBV5-1 and TRBJ2-2): KAGVTQTPRYLIKTRGQQVTLSCSPISGHRSVSWYQQTPGQGLQFLFEYFSETQRNKGNFPGRFSGRQFSNSRSEMNVSTLELGDSALYLCASSPRQGGINTGELFFGEGSRLTVL.

This clonotype was observed many times. The V and J genes are TRBV4-1 and TRBJ1-5; 7 bases are a match to TRBD1. Germline assignment: CDR1 MGHRA and CDR2 YSYEKL. V trimming: 1 base; J trimming: 4 bases; junction bases outside the gene matches: 4. This CDR3 spans 15 amino acids. CDR3 nucleotides: TGCGCCAGCAGCCAAGGGACAGGAGGGAATCAGCCCCAGCATTTT. Its protein is CASSQGTGGNQPQHF.

In DNA form, the CDR3 reads TGTGCCATCAGTGAGGATTGGGGGGATGAGCAGTTCTTC. As protein: CAISEDWGDEQFF. V gene TRBV10-3 combines with J gene TRBJ2-1; possibly TRBD2 for D (6 bases). The CDR3 runs to 13 residues. The germline V gene has CDR1 ENHRY and CDR2 SYGVKD. V was trimmed by 2 bases and J by 8 bases, leaving 10 bases between them.

The chain couples TRBV29-1 to TRBJ2-6; D gene unclear. The CDR3 loop spans 13 amino acids. Germline V CDR1 and CDR2: SQVTM, ANQGSEA. V was pared by 4 bases and J by 3 bases, with 7 bases between. The DNA for the CDR3 is TGCAGCGTTGCACAGTTTGGGGCCAACGTCCTGACTTTC. Residues: CSVAQFGANVLTF.

Ten or more counts support this clonotype. The V gene is TRBV27, the J gene TRBJ1-2; 9 bases agree with TRBD1. CDR1 is MNHEY, CDR2 SMNVEV, per germline (reference sequence). This CDR3 region has 13 residues. J gave up 4 bases and V 5 bases, and 2 bases lay outside the gene matches. The CDR3 DNA reads as TGTGCCAGCAGTGGGGACAGGGTCTATGGCTACACCTTC. Amino acid sequence: CASSGDRVYGYTF.

This clonotype was counted many times. The rearrangement uses TRBV28 and TRBJ2-5; possible D gene TRBD2, 5 bases. The CDR3 is 14 amino acids. V was clipped by 5 bases and J by 2 bases, with 12 bases between them. CDR1 and CDR2 (germline): MDHEN, SYDVKM. The CDR3 region is CASSPWTGQETQYF. CDR3 nucleotides: TGTGCCAGCAGTCCCTGGACGGGACAAGAGACCCAGTACTTC.

This clonotype was seen a single time. This rearrangement joins TRBV28 to TRBJ2-7; maybe TRBD1 (5 bases). Trimming took off 4 bases at V and 5 bases at J, with 21 bases between the two ends. The length of the CDR3 is 16 residues. Per the germline V gene, CDR1 is MDHEN and CDR2 is SYDVKM. CDR3 sequence: CASSSGYPPLLHEQYV. The CDR3 coding sequence is TGTGCCAGCAGTTCAGGGTACCCCCCCCTCCTCCACGAGCAGTACGTC.

This clonotype has at least ten counts. The genes are TRBV7-9 and TRBJ2-3; 10 bases fit TRBD2. CDR1 and CDR2 from the germline V gene are SEHNR and FQNEAQ (reference sequence). The V gene end was trimmed by 1 base and the J gene end by 4 bases; junction bases not matched to a gene: 2. This CDR3 comprises 15 residues. The CDR3 nucleotides read TGTGCCAGCAGCTTAGAAGCGGGGGGGCCAGATACGCAGTATTTT. This sequence encodes CASSLEAGGPDTQYF.

The table lists this clonotype with many counts. This rearrangement joins TRBV6-5 to TRBJ2-4; TRBD1 or TRBD2 may be the D gene (5 bases each). There are 15 residues in the CDR3. The germline CDR1 and CDR2 sequences are MNHEY and SVGAGI. Trimming cost V 5 bases and J 7 bases, with 18 bases left between them. The CDR3 spells CASSPAGAGKNIQYF. The CDR3 DNA reads TGTGCCAGCAGTCCCGCCGGGGCAGGGAAGAACATTCAGTACTTC.

Ten or more counts support this clonotype. The chain employs TRBV3-1 and TRBJ2-1, with a weak D call TRBD2 (6 bases). CDR3 size: 15 residues. Trimming shortened V by 4 bases and J by 3 bases, and 13 bases separated the two germline ends. Per germline, CDR1 LGHDT and CDR2 YNNKEL (reference sequence). CDR3 DNA: TGTGCCAGCAGCCCCTTCCGCGGGGACTACAATGAGCAGTTCTTC. It translates to CASSPFRGDYNEQFF.

Comment on this clonotype: A single base separates this from a much larger clone, so it may be a read error. V usage is TRBV6-5 and J usage is TRBJ2-3; 8 bases align to TRBD1. Germline CDR1 reads MNHEY; CDR2 reads SVGAGI. The CDR3 consists of 16 residues. V was pared by 6 bases and J by 1 base, with 9 bases of the junction left unmatched. The CDR3 DNA follows: TGTGCCAGCAGAAGACAGGGGCGTAGAGGCACAGATACGCAGTATTTT. Residues: CASRRQGRRGTDTQYF.

In this sample, this clonotype turned up many times. V and J are TRBV29-1 and TRBJ2-7, with D tentatively TRBD2 (8 bases). The germline CDR1 and CDR2 sequences are SQVTM and ANQGSEA. The CDR3 length is 14 residues. V shed 4 bases and J shed 2 bases, with 15 bases lying between them. In nucleotides, the CDR3 is TGCAGCGTTGGACAGGGTAGCGGGGCCTACGAGCAGTACTTC. Amino acid sequence: CSVGQGSGAYEQYF.